Reported below is one T cell receptor beta chain. As yet, its antigen is unknown. This specimen comes from a study of cytomegalovirus exposure and HLA in healthy donors. Overall study findings and caveats: HLA alleles showed associations with 16,951 TCR beta sequences in a later analysis, at a 0.05 false discovery rate.

CDR1 is SEHNR, CDR2 FQNEAQ, per germline (reference sequence). V was pared by 2 bases and J by 4 bases, with 12 bases of the junction left unmatched. The CDR3 extends over 19 amino acids. The PCR contained 60 Vbeta and 13 Jbeta primers. In the study's own analysis: A follow-up analysis tallied around 80 million unique TCR beta chains, approximately 11 million shared. TCRdb keeps only in-frame clones here, not all; method: immunoSEQ multiplex PCR. V and J calls and clone size are those listed in that table; D and trimming were worked out from the DNA. The top ten hold 8.8% of the sample, which has more than 110,000 clones, approximately 80% seen once.

This receptor was identified in a woman aged 45-65 years in good health and CMV-seropositive. Specimen: PBMCs. The J gene is TRBJ2-3, the V gene TRBV7-9; 13 bases map to TRBD2. Here the CDR3 DNA reads TGTGCCAGCAGCTTAAAGGGACTAGCGGGACTACTAAAATCAGATACGCAGTATTTT. Amino acid sequence: CASSLKGLAGLLKSDTQYF. The whole variable domain, filled in from reference TRBV7-9 and TRBJ2-3, reads DTGVSQNPRHKITKRGQNVTFRCDPISEHNRLYWYRQTLGQGPEFLTYFQNEAQLEKSRLLSDRFSAERPKGSFSTLEIQRTEQGDSAMYLCASSLKGLAGLLKSDTQYFGPGTRLTVL.